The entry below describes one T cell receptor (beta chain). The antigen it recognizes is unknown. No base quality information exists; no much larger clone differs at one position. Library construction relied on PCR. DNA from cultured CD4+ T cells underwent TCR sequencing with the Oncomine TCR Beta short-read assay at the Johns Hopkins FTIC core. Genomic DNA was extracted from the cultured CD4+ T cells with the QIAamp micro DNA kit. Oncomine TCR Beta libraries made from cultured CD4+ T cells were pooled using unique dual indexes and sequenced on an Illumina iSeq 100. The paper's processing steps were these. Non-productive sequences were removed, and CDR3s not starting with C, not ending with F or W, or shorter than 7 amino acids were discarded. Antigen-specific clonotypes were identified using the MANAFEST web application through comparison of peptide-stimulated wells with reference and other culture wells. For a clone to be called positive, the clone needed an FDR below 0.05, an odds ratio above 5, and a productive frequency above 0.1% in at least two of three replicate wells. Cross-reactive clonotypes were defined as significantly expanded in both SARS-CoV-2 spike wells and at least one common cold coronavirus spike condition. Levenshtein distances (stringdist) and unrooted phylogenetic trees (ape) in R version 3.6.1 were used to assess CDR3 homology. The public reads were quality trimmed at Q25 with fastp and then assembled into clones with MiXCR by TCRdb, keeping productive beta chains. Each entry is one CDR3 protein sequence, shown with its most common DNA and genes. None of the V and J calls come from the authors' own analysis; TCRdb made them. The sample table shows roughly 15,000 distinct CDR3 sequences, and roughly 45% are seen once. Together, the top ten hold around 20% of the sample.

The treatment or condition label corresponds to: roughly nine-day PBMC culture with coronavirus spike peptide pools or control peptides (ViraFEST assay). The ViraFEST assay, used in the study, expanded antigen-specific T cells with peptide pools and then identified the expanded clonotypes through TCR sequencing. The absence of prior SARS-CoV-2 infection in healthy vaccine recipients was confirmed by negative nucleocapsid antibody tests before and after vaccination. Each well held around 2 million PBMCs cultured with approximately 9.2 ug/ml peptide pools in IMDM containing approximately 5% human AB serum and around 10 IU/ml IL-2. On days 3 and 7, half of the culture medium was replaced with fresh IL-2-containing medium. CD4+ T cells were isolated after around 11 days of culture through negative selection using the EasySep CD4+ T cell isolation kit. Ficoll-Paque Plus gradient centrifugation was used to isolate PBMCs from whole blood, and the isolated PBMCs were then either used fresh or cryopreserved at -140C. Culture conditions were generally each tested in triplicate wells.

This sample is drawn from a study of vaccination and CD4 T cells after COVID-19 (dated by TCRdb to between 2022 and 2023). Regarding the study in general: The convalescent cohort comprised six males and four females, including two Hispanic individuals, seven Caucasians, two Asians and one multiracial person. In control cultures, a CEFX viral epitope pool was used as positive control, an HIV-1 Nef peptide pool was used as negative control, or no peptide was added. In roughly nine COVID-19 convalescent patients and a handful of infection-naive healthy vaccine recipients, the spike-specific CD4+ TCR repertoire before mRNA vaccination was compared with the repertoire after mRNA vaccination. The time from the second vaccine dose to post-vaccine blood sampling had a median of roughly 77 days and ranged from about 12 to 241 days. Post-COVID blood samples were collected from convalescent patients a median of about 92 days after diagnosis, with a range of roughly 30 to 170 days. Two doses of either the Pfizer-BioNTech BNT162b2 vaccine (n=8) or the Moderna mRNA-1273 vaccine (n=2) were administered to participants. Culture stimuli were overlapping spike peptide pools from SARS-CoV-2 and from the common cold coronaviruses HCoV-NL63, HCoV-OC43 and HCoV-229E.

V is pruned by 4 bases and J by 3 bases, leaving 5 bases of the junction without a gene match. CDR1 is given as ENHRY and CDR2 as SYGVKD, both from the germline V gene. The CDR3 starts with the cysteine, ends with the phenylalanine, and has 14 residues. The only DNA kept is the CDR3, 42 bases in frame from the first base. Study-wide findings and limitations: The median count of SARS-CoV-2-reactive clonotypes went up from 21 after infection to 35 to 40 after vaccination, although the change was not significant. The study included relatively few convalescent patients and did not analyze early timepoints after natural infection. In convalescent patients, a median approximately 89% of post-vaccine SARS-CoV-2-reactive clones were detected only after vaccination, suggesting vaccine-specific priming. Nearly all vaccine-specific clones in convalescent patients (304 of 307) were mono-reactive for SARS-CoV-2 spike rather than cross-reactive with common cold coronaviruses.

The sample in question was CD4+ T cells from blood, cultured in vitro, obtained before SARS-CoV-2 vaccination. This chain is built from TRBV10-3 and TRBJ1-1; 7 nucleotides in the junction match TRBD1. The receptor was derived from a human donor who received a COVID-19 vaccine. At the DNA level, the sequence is TGTGCCATCAGTGCGGCAGGGGGAGACACTGAAGCTTTCTTT. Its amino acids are CAISAAGGDTEAFF.